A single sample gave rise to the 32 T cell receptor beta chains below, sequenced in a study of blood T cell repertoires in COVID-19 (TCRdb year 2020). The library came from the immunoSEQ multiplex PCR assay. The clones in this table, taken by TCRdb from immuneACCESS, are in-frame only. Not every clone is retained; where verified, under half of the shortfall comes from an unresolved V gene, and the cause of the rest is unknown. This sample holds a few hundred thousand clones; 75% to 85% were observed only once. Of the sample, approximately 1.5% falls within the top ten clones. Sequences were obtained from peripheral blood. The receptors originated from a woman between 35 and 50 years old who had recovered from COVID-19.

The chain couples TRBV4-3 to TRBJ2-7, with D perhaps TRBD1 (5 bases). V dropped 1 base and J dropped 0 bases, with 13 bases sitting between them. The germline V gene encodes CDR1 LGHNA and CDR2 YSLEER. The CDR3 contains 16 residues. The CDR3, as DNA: TGCGCCAGCAGCCAAGGACAGACACTTAGCTCCTACGAGCAGTACTTC. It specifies CASSQGQTLSSYEQYF.

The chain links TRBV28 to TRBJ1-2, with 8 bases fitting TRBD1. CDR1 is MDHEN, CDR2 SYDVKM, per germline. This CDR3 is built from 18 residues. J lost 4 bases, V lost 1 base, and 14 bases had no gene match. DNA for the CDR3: TGTGCCAGCAGTTTATTCGGGCAGGGGGCTTTTCTCCTCTATGGCTACACCTTC. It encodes CASSLFGQGAFLLYGYTF.

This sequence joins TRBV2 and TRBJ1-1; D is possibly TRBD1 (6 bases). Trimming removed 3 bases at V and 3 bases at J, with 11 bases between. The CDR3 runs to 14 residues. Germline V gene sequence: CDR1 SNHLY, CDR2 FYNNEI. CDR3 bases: TGTGCCAGCAGTGAGGGGGCTGGGGACACTGAAGCTTTCTTT. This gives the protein CASSEGAGDTEAFF.

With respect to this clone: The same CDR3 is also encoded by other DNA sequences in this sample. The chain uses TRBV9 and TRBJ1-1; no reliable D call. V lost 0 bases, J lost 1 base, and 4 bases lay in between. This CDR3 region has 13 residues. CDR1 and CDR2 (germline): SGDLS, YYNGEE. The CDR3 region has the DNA TGTGCCAGCAGCGTAGCGGGGAACACTGAAGCTTTCTTT. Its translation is CASSVAGNTEAFF. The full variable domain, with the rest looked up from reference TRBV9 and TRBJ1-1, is DSGVTQTPKHLITATGQRVTLRCSPRSGDLSVYWYQQSLDQGLQFLIQYYNGEERAKGNILERFSAQQFPDLHSELNLSSLELGDSALYFCASSVAGNTEAFFGQGTRLTVV.

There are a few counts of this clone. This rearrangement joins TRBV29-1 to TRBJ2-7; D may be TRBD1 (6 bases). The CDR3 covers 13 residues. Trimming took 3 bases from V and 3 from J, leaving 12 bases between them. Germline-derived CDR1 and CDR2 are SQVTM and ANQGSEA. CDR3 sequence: CSVDLGGGYEQYF. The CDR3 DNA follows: TGCAGCGTTGATTTAGGGGGTGGCTACGAGCAGTACTTC.

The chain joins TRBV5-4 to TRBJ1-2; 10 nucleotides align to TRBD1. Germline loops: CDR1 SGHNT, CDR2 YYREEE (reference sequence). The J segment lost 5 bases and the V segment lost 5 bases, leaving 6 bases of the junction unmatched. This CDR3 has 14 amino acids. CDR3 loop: CASRLGTGEYGYTF. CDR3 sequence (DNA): TGTGCCAGCAGGCTCGGGACAGGGGAGTATGGCTACACCTTC. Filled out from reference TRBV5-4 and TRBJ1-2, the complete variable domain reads ETGVTQSPTHLIKTRGQQVTLRCSSQSGHNTVSWYQQALGQGPQFIFQYYREEENGRGNFPPRFSGLQFPNYSSELNVNALELDDSALYLCASRLGTGEYGYTFGSGTRLTVV.

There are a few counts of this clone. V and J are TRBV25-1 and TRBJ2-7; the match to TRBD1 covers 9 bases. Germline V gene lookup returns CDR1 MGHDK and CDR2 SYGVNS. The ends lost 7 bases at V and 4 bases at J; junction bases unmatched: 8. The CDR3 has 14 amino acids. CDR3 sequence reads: CASTKQGAMYEQYF. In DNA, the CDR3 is TGTGCCAGCACAAAACAGGGGGCTATGTACGAGCAGTACTTC.

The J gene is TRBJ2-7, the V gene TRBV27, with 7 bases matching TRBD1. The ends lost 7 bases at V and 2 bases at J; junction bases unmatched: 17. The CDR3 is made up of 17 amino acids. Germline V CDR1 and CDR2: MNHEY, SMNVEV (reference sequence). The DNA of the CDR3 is TGTGCCAGCAAGCCCGCCCCAGGCCGGGACAGCCCCTACGAGCAGTACTTC. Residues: CASKPAPGRDSPYEQYF.

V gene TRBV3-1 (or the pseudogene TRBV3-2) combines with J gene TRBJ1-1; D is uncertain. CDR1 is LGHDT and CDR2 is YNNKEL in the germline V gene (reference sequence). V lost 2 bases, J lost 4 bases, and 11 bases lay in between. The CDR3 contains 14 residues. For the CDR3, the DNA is TGTGCCAGCAGCCAATCCCAGAGGAGCACTGAAGCTTTCTTT. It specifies CASSQSQRSTEAFF.

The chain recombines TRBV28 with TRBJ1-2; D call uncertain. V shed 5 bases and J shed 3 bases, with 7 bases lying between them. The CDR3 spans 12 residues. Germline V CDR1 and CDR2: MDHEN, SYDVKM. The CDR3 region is CASSPSYYGYTF. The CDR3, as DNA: TGTGCCAGCAGTCCCAGTTACTATGGCTACACCTTC.

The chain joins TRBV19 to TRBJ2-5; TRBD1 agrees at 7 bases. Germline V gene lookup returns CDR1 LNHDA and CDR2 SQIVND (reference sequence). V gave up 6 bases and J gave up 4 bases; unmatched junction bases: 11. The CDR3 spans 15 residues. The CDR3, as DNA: TGTGCCAGTAGCACGGGACAGATCAGAGGAGAGACCCAGTACTTC. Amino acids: CASSTGQIRGETQYF.

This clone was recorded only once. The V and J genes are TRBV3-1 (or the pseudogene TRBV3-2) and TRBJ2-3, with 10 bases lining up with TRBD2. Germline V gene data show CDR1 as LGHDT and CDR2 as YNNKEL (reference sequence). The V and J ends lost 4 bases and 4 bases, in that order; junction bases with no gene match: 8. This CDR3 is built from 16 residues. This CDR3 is CASSLGLAVSADTQYF. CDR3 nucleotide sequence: TGTGCCAGCAGCCTCGGACTAGCGGTCTCGGCAGATACGCAGTATTTT.

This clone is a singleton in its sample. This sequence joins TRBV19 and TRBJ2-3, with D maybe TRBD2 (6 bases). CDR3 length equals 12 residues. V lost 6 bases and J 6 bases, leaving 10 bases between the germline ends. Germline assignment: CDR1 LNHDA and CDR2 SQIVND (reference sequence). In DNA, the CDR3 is TGTGCCAGTAGCCCGACTAGGGATACGCAGTATTTT. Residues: CASSPTRDTQYF.

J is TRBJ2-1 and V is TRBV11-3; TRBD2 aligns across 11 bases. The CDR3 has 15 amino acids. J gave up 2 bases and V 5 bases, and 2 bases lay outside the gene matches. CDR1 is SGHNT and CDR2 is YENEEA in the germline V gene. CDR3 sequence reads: CASSRLAGPYNEQFF. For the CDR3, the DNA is TGTGCCAGCAGCCGACTAGCGGGGCCCTACAATGAGCAGTTCTTC.

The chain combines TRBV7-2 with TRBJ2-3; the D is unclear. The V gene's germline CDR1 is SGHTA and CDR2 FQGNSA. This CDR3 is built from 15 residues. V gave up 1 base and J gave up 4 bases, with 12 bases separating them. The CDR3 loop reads CASSLDPLTPDTQYF. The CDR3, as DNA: TGTGCCAGCAGCTTAGATCCTCTAACCCCAGATACGCAGTATTTT. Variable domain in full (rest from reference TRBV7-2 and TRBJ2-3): GAGVSQSPSNKVTEKGKDVELRCDPISGHTALYWYRQSLGQGLEFLIYFQGNSAPDKSGLPSDRFSAERTGGSVSTLTIQRTQQEDSAVYLCASSLDPLTPDTQYFGPGTRLTVL.

The chain's CDR3 is CASSDTSGGHNEQFF. In DNA form, the CDR3 reads TGTGCCAGCAGTGACACTAGCGGGGGGCACAATGAGCAGTTCTTC. The chain is built from TRBV2 and TRBJ2-1, with 12 bases identical to TRBD2. This CDR3 has 15 residues. The germline CDR1 and CDR2 sequences are SNHLY and FYNNEI. Trimming removed 3 bases from V and 5 bases from J; junction bases left unmatched: 2.

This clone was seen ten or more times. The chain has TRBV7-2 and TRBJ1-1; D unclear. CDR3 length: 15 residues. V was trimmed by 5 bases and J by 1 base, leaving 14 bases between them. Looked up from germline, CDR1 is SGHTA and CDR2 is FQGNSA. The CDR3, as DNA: TGTGCCAGCAGCCCGGACTATGACGGGAACACTGAAGCTTTCTTT. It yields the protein CASSPDYDGNTEAFF.

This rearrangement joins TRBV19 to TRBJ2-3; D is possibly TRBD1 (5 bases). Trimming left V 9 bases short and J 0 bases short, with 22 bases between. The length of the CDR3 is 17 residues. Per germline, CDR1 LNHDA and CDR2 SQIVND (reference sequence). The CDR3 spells CARYGSFDRKSTDTQYF. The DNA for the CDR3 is TGTGCCAGATACGGATCGTTCGACAGAAAGAGCACAGATACGCAGTATTTT.

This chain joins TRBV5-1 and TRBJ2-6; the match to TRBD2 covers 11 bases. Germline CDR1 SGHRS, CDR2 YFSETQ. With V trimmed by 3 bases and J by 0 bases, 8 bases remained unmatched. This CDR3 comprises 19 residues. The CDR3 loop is CASSSLAGGSFSGANVLTF. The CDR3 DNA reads TGCGCCAGCAGCTCCCTAGCGGGGGGCTCCTTCTCTGGGGCCAACGTCCTGACTTTC.

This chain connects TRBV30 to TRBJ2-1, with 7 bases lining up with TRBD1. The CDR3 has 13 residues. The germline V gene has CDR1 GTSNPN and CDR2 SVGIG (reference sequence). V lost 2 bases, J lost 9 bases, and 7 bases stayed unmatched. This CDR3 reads CAWSRGPASEQFF. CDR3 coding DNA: TGTGCCTGGAGTAGGGGGCCGGCGAGTGAGCAGTTCTTC. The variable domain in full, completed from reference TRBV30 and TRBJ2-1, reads SQTIHQWPATLVQPVGSPLSLECTVEGTSNPNLYWYRQAAGRGLQLLFYSVGIGQISSEVPQNLSASRPQDRQFILSSKKLLLSDSGFYLCAWSRGPASEQFFGPGTRLTVL.

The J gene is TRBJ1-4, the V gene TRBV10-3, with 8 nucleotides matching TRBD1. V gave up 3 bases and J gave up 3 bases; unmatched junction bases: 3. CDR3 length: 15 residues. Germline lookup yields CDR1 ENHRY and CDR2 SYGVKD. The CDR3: CAISEQGEANEKLFF. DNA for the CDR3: TGTGCCATCAGTGAACAGGGGGAGGCTAATGAAAAACTGTTTTTT.

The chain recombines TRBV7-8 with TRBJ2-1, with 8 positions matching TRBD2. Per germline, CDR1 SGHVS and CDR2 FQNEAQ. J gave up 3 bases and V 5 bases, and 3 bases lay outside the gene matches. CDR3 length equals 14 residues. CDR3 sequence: CASSRSGNYNEQFF. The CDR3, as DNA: TGTGCCAGCAGCCGTAGCGGGAACTACAATGAGCAGTTCTTC. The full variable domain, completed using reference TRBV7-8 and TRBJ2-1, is GAGVSQSPRYKVAKRGQDVALRCDPISGHVSLFWYQQALGQGPEFLTYFQNEAQLDKSGLPSDRFFAERPEGSVSTLKIQRTQQEDSAVYLCASSRSGNYNEQFFGPGTRLTVL.

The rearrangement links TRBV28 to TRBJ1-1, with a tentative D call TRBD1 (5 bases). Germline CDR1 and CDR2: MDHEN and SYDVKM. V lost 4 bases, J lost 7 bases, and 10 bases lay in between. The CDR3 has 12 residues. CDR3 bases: TGTGCCAGCAGTTCGACAGAAATTGAAGCTTTCTTT. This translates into CASSSTEIEAFF. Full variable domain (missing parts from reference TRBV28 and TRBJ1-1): DVKVTQSSRYLVKRTGEKVFLECVQDMDHENMFWYRQDPGLGLRLIYFSYDVKMKEKGDIPEGYSVSREKKERFSLILESASTNQTSMYLCASSSTEIEAFFGQGTRLTVV.

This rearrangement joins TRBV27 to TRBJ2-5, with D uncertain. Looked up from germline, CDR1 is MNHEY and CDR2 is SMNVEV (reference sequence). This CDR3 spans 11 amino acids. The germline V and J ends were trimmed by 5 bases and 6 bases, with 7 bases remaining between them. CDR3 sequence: CASSPLKTQYF. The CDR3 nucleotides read TGTGCCAGCAGTCCCCTAAAGACCCAGTACTTC.

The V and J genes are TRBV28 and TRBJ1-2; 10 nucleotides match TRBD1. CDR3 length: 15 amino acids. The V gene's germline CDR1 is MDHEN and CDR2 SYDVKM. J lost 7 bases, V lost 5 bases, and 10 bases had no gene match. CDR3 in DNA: TGTGCCAGCAGTCTTATCACGGGACAGGGGTCTGGCTACACCTTC. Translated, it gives CASSLITGQGSGYTF.

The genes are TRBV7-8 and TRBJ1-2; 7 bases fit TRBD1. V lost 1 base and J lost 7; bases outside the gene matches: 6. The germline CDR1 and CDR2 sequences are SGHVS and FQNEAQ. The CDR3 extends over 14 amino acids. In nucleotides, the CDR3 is TGTGCCAGCAGCTTAGTTGGACAGGAGGGTGGCTACACCTTC. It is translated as CASSLVGQEGGYTF.

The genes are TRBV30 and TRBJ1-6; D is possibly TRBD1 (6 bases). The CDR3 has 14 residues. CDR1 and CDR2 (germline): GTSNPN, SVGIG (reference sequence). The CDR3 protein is CDLLGTQRNSPLHF. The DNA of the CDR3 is TGTGACTTGTTAGGGACACAACGGAATTCACCCCTCCACTTT.

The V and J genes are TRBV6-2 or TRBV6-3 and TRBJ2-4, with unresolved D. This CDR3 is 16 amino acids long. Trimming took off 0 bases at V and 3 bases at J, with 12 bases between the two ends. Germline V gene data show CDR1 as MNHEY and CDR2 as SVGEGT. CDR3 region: CASSYSSVEHKNIQYF. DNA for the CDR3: TGTGCCAGCAGTTACTCTTCGGTTGAGCACAAAAACATTCAGTACTTC.

The DNA for the CDR3 is TGTGCCGGTGGGAGTCAAGAGACCCAGTACTTC. This codes for CAGGSQETQYF. The chain uses TRBV3-1 (or the pseudogene TRBV3-2) and TRBJ2-5; D may be TRBD2 (5 bases). Germline V CDR1 and CDR2: LGHDT, YNNKEL (reference sequence). The CDR3 runs to 11 residues. V lost 11 bases and J 2 bases, leaving 9 bases between the germline ends.

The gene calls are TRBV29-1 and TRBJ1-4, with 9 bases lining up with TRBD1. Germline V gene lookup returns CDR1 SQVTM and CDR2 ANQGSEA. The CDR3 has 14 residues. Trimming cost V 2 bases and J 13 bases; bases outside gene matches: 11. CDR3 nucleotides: TGCAGCGTTGAATCCATGGGACAGGGCGATAGACTGTTTTTT. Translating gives CSVESMGQGDRLFF.

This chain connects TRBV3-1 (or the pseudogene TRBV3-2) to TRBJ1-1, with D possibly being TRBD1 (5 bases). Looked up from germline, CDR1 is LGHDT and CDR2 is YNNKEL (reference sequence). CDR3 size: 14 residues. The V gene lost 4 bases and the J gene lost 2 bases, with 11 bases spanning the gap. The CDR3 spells CASSLSDRNTEAFF. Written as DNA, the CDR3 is TGTGCCAGCAGCCTCTCCGACAGAAACACTGAAGCTTTCTTT.

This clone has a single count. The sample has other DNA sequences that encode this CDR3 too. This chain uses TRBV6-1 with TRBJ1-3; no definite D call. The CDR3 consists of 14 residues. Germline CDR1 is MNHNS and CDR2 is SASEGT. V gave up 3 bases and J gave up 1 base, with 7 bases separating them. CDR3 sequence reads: CASSDVLSGNTIYF. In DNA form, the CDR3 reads TGTGCCAGCAGTGACGTACTTTCTGGAAACACCATATATTTT.